Below are 29 T cell receptor beta chains sequenced from a single sample in a study of T-cell reconstitution after alpha-beta-depleted transplantation in children. This sample's TCRbeta library carried unique molecular identifier barcodes. MiXCR was run by TCRdb on the PCR reads, yielding one entry per CDR3 protein. The sample lists about 540,000 distinct CDR3 sequences, more than 20% occurring once. Sequenced material: PBMCs, taken before TCRalphabeta/CD19-depleted stem cell transplant. All receptors come from a boy under two years old with Wiskott-Aldrich syndrome, due to receive a stem cell transplant.

The chain employs TRBV2 and TRBJ2-1, with 10 bases that match TRBD2. The V gene's germline CDR1 is SNHLY and CDR2 FYNNEI. The CDR3 has 17 amino acids. Germline trimming cut 4 bases from V and 6 bases from J; bases unmatched to any gene: 12. The chain's CDR3 is CASSVRAGGPVGNEQFF. Here the CDR3 DNA reads TGTGCCAGCAGTGTCCGAGCGGGAGGGCCGGTTGGCAATGAGCAGTTCTTC.

This clonotype was counted many times. This chain links TRBV6-1 with TRBJ2-7, with TRBD2 identical over 10 bases. This CDR3 comprises 15 residues. Unmatched junction bases numbered 8, after V lost 6 bases and J lost 3 bases. Germline CDR1 and CDR2: MNHNS and SASEGT. The CDR3 sequence is CASRLGLAGVYEQYF. The DNA of the CDR3 is TGTGCCAGCAGGCTAGGGCTAGCGGGGGTCTACGAGCAGTACTTC.

The V call is TRBV11-1, the J call TRBJ2-3; D not certain. This CDR3 contains 16 residues. CDR1 is SGHAT and CDR2 is FQDESV in the germline V gene (reference sequence). Trimming shortened V by 6 bases and J by 3 bases, and 19 bases separated the two germline ends. CDR3 coding DNA: TGTGCCAGCAGTTCCCGAGTGGGGTCGGTAACAGATACGCAGTATTTT. This codes for CASSSRVGSVTDTQYF.

J is TRBJ2-5 and V is TRBV5-6; 12 bases are shared with TRBD2. The V and J ends lost 4 bases and 3 bases, in that order; junction bases with no gene match: 10. The CDR3 sequence is 17 residues long. CDR1 SGHDT and CDR2 YYEEEE come from the germline V gene. The CDR3 DNA reads as TGTGCCAGCAGCCTCCCCCAGACTAGCGGGAGTGAAGAGACCCAGTACTTC. The encoded protein is CASSLPQTSGSEETQYF.

J is TRBJ2-1 and V is TRBV21-1; the table names TRBD2, a call not compared with the DNA. TRBV21-1 is assigned pseudogene status. The CDR3 consists of 17 residues. The CDR3 reads CASSPRGLAGGPSEQFF. DNA for the CDR3: TGTGCCAGCAGCCCTCGCGGACTAGCGGGAGGGCCCAGTGAGCAGTTCTTC.

This clonotype was observed a handful of times. The chain links TRBV29-1 to TRBJ2-1; TRBD2 matches at 10 bases. The CDR3 is 13 amino acids. The trim removed 7 bases at V and 9 bases at J, leaving 9 bases unmatched. The germline CDR1 and CDR2 sequences are SQVTM and ANQGSEA. Here the CDR3 reads CSEESGRDGEQFF. As DNA, the CDR3 is TGCAGCGAGGAAAGCGGGAGGGATGGTGAGCAGTTCTTC.

This chain links TRBV5-1 with TRBJ1-1; the match to TRBD1 covers 7 bases. The trim removed 4 bases at V and 3 bases at J, leaving 9 bases unmatched. CDR1 and CDR2 (germline): SGHRS, YFSETQ. This CDR3 is built from 15 residues. The CDR3 DNA sequence: TGCGCCAGCAGCGCCTACAGGGGTCAGGACACTGAAGCTTTCTTT. It translates to CASSAYRGQDTEAFF.

V usage is TRBV12-3 or TRBV12-4 and J usage is TRBJ2-7; D might be TRBD1 (5 bases). The V gene lost 2 bases and the J gene lost 5 bases, with 13 bases spanning the gap. The CDR3 covers 14 residues. The CDR3 nucleotides read TGTGCCAGCAGTTTATTTTCAGGGTCCCACGAGCAGTACTTC. This codes for CASSLFSGSHEQYF.

This clonotype was observed a few times. This sequence joins TRBV27 and TRBJ2-2; possibly TRBD1 for D (7 bases). V shed 6 bases and J shed 5 bases, with 13 bases lying between them. Per germline, CDR1 MNHEY and CDR2 SMNVEV (reference sequence). CDR3 length: 14 residues. The CDR3 region has the DNA TGTGCCAGCAGATCCTCAGGGGGGACCGGGGAGCTGTTTTTT. As protein: CASRSSGGTGELFF.

Only one count was recorded for this clonotype. The chain has TRBV20-1 and TRBJ2-1; D not certain. CDR1 and CDR2 from the germline V gene are DFQATT and SNEGSKA (reference sequence). Trimming removed 0 bases from V and 6 bases from J, with 9 bases in between. The CDR3 sequence is 13 residues long. CDR3 sequence (DNA): TGCAGTGCTAGAGATCCGGACGCCAATGAGCAGTTCTTC. Its protein product is CSARDPDANEQFF.

This clonotype showed up just a few times. J is TRBJ1-5 and V is TRBV27; tentative D call: TRBD1 (5 bases). The germline V gene encodes CDR1 MNHEY and CDR2 SMNVEV (reference sequence). Trimming removed 6 bases from V and 4 bases from J, with 10 bases in between. This CDR3 has 13 amino acids. The CDR3 DNA is TGTGCCAGCAGCAGGGTTTGGAATCAGCCCCAGCATTTT. It translates to CASSRVWNQPQHF.

This clonotype was observed a few times. The chain is built from TRBV6-5 and TRBJ2-1; 13 nucleotides line up with TRBD2. This CDR3 has 14 amino acids. Germline V gene sequence: CDR1 MNHEY, CDR2 SVGAGI. V was pared by 2 bases and J by 9 bases, with 1 base of the junction left unmatched. CDR3 in DNA: TGTGCCAGCAGTTACGGGACTAGCGGGACTGAGCAGTTCTTC. Translated: CASSYGTSGTEQFF.

This clonotype was picked up a small number of times. V gene TRBV12-3 or TRBV12-4 combines with J gene TRBJ1-2; no firm D call. Trimming removed 3 bases from V and 8 bases from J, with 13 bases in between. The CDR3 spans 13 residues. In DNA form, the CDR3 reads TGTGCCAGCAGTTTCCGCAGTCAGGAAGGCTACACCTTC. It translates to CASSFRSQEGYTF.

The rearrangement links TRBV4-1 to TRBJ2-1; D unclear. Looked up from germline, CDR1 is MGHRA and CDR2 is YSYEKL. The CDR3 sequence is 14 residues long. Trimming removed 1 base from V and 3 bases from J, with 7 bases in between. The CDR3 region is CASSQVPFYNEQFF. The CDR3 coding sequence is TGCGCCAGCAGCCAAGTTCCATTCTACAATGAGCAGTTCTTC.

This chain connects TRBV7-2 to TRBJ2-3; D gene unclear. V dropped 3 bases and J dropped 0 bases, with 10 bases sitting between them. The CDR3 is 15 residues long. Germline V gene lookup returns CDR1 SGHTA and CDR2 FQGNSA. Written as DNA, the CDR3 is TGTGCCAGCAGCTTCGAGAGTACTAGCACAGATACGCAGTATTTT. Protein product: CASSFESTSTDTQYF.

This clonotype was counted ten times or more. This chain joins TRBV7-9 and TRBJ2-1; D gene ambiguous. Per germline, CDR1 SEHNR and CDR2 FQNEAQ (reference sequence). Trimming pared 2 bases from V and 7 bases from J, leaving 6 bases between. There are 12 residues in the CDR3. The CDR3, as DNA: TGTGCCAGCAGCTTAATACAGAATGAGCAGTTCTTC. Its translation is CASSLIQNEQFF.

This clonotype was seen a handful of times. J is TRBJ1-4 and V is TRBV5-6; no clear D. V lost 3 bases, J lost 2 bases, and 8 bases lay in between. The CDR3 spans 14 residues. Germline CDR1 reads SGHDT; CDR2 reads YYEEEE. CDR3 DNA sequence: TGTGCCAGCAGCTCCGGGGTCACTAATGAAAAACTGTTTTTT. Translated, it gives CASSSGVTNEKLFF.

This clonotype came up a few times. This CDR3 reads CASSGRQGARQPQHF. CDR3 DNA sequence: TGTGCCAGCAGTGGTCGCCAGGGGGCGAGGCAGCCCCAGCATTTT. V gene TRBV2 combines with J gene TRBJ1-5; 8 nucleotides line up with TRBD1. Germline V gives CDR1 SNHLY, CDR2 FYNNEI. CDR3 length: 15 residues. The junction had 9 bases not matched to a gene; V was cut back by 4 bases and J by 7 bases. Full variable domain (missing parts from reference TRBV2 and TRBJ1-5): EPEVTQTPSHQVTQMGQEVILRCVPISNHLYFYWYRQILGQKVEFLVSFYNNEISEKSEIFDDQFSVERPDGSNFTLKIRSTKLEDSAMYFCASSGRQGARQPQHFGDGTRLSIL.

The sample holds a few counts of this clonotype. CDR3 sequence: CASSYSGWDRRFF. In nucleotides, the CDR3 is TGTGCCAGCAGTTACTCGGGGTGGGACCGGCGGTTCTTC. V is TRBV6-5 and J is TRBJ2-1; the D call may be TRBD1 or TRBD2 (5 bases each). The CDR3 covers 13 residues. Germline loops: CDR1 MNHEY, CDR2 SVGAGI. Trimming left V 0 bases short and J 15 bases short, with 15 bases between.

This chain joins TRBV6-5 and TRBJ2-2; 9 bases are shared with TRBD1. CDR3 length: 19 amino acids. Germline values: CDR1 MNHEY, CDR2 SVGAGI. Unmatched junction bases numbered 13, after V lost 1 base and J lost 4 bases. The CDR3 sequence: CASSYFARTGAGGTGELFF. The CDR3 DNA reads TGTGCCAGCAGTTACTTTGCCAGGACAGGGGCCGGAGGCACCGGGGAGCTGTTTTTT.

The V call is TRBV7-9, the J call TRBJ2-7; 7 bases align to TRBD1. Trimming cost V 2 bases and J 3 bases; bases outside gene matches: 4. The CDR3 spans 14 residues. CDR1 and CDR2 from the germline V gene are SEHNR and FQNEAQ (reference sequence). The CDR3 DNA sequence: TGTGCCAGCAGCTTATGGGACAGCTTCTACGAGCAGTACTTC. Amino acids: CASSLWDSFYEQYF.

The V and J genes are TRBV20-1 and TRBJ1-1; no reliable D call. The CDR3 contains 12 residues. Germline loops: CDR1 DFQATT, CDR2 SNEGSKA (reference sequence). V lost 0 bases, J lost 8 bases, and 10 bases lay in between. CDR3 loop: CSAREGPGEAFF. The CDR3 coding sequence is TGCAGTGCTAGAGAAGGGCCGGGGGAAGCTTTCTTT.

This chain's CDR3 is CASRARVIAEAFF. CDR3 DNA: TGTGCCAGCAGGGCCAGGGTGATCGCTGAAGCTTTCTTT. The gene calls are TRBV2 and TRBJ1-1; D is possibly TRBD1 (5 bases). The CDR3 spans 13 residues. The V and J ends lost 6 bases and 6 bases respectively, with 14 bases between them. Germline CDR1 is SNHLY and CDR2 is FYNNEI.

The table lists this clonotype with a few counts. The V gene is TRBV24-1, the J gene TRBJ2-1; 11 bases map to TRBD2. The CDR3 is 20 amino acids. V gave up 4 bases and J gave up 8 bases; unmatched junction bases: 21. The germline gives CDR1 KGHDR, CDR2 SFDVKD. The CDR3 is CATSDPLRGSLAGEVDEQFF. CDR3 sequence (DNA): TGTGCCACCAGTGACCCCCTCAGGGGCTCACTAGCGGGAGAGGTCGATGAGCAGTTCTTC.

The chain combines TRBV12-3 or TRBV12-4 with TRBJ2-4; D perhaps matches TRBD2 (6 bases). The V end lost 4 bases, the J end lost 4 bases, and 17 bases lay between the germline ends. CDR3 length equals 16 residues. CDR3 DNA sequence: TGTGCCAGCAGTTCAGCGGGTGGCAGCCTAAAAAACATTCAGTACTTC. As protein: CASSSAGGSLKNIQYF.

The J gene is TRBJ1-5, the V gene TRBV27; TRBD1 is a possible D gene (5 bases). Germline V CDR1 and CDR2: MNHEY, SMNVEV (reference sequence). The CDR3 extends over 11 amino acids. Trimming cost V 4 bases and J 9 bases, with 7 bases left between them. CDR3 DNA: TGTGCCAGCAGTTCTGGGGGGCCCCAGCATTTT. It encodes CASSSGGPQHF.

This clonotype was observed many times. The chain employs TRBV10-3 and TRBJ1-1; TRBD1 is a possible D gene (5 bases). Trimming pared 8 bases from V and 0 bases from J, leaving 16 bases between. The CDR3 consists of 15 residues. Germline CDR1 and CDR2: ENHRY and SYGVKD. The CDR3 DNA sequence: TGTGCCATCGGGCCTTCGGGGCAAATGAACACTGAAGCTTTCTTT. As protein: CAIGPSGQMNTEAFF.

The chain recombines TRBV20-1 with TRBJ1-1; D is ambiguous. Germline-derived CDR1 and CDR2 are DFQATT and SNEGSKA (reference sequence). The CDR3 runs 12 residues. Deletions cut 3 bases from V and 4 bases from J, with 9 bases between. DNA of the CDR3: TGCAGTGCTAGGGTTGGGTTCACTGAAGCTTTCTTT. This encodes CSARVGFTEAFF.

This clonotype was detected only once. The V call is TRBV20-1, the J call TRBJ2-7, with D perhaps TRBD1 (5 bases). CDR3 length equals 13 residues. Germline lookup yields CDR1 DFQATT and CDR2 SNEGSKA (reference sequence). The germline V and J ends were trimmed by 1 base and 3 bases, with 10 bases remaining between them. The CDR3 here is CSARADRRYEQYF. The DNA for the CDR3 is TGCAGTGCTAGAGCTGACAGACGCTACGAGCAGTACTTC.